These 14 T cell receptor beta chains share one sample of origin, sequenced in a study of CD8+ T cells in alopecia areata. Following extraction, RNA underwent reverse transcription to cDNA, which served as the sequencing template. Clones were read by immunoSEQ multiplex PCR, and TCRdb kept only the in-frame ones, dropping some. The sample shows about 23,000 clones, around 56% of them seen only once. The sample comprised NKG2D-high CD8+ T cells sorted from blood. The receptors originated from a human donor with alopecia areata.

This clone was counted once. The chain combines TRBV7-9 with TRBJ2-3; D gene uncertain. This CDR3 has 16 residues. The V gene's germline CDR1 is SEHNR and CDR2 FQNEAQ (reference sequence). Trimming took 4 bases from V and 7 from J, leaving 21 bases between them. The CDR3 here is CASSSTEPASRYTQYF. CDR3 coding DNA: TGTGCCAGCAGCTCCACAGAGCCGGCAAGTCGATATACGCAGTATTTT.

The genes are TRBV6-5 and TRBJ1-2, with D tentatively TRBD1 (6 bases). The CDR3 is 14 amino acids. V was pared by 5 bases and J by 4 bases, with 14 bases between. Germline V lookup: CDR1 MNHEY, CDR2 SVGAGI. CDR3 region: CASSGGQSAYGYTF. CDR3 nucleotide sequence: TGTGCCAGCAGTGGCGGACAGTCAGCCTATGGCTACACCTTC.

The chain combines TRBV27 with TRBJ1-1; D remains unclear. The CDR3 contains 13 residues. Between the trimmed V and J ends, which lost 3 bases and 1 base, there was a span of 6 bases. Germline CDR1 and CDR2: MNHEY and SMNVEV (reference sequence). In DNA, the CDR3 is TGTGCCAGCAGTTTGCAGAGGAACACTGAAGCTTTCTTT. Its translation is CASSLQRNTEAFF.

CDR3 in amino acids: CASSFGSWDNEQFF. For the CDR3, the DNA is TGTGCCAGCAGTTTCGGGAGCTGGGACAATGAGCAGTTCTTC. The V and J genes are TRBV27 and TRBJ2-1, with D maybe TRBD2 (6 bases). V shed 3 bases and J shed 5 bases, with 11 bases lying between them. CDR1 is MNHEY and CDR2 is SMNVEV in the germline V gene (reference sequence). The CDR3 is made up of 14 amino acids.

This sequence joins TRBV9 and TRBJ1-5, with a tentative D call TRBD1 (6 bases). This CDR3 is 15 amino acids long. The germline V and J ends were trimmed by 0 bases and 5 bases, with 12 bases remaining between them. Germline-derived CDR1 and CDR2 are SGDLS and YYNGEE. CDR3 DNA sequence: TGTGCCAGCAGCGTAGCCGGCAGGGGTGATCAGCCCCAGCATTTT. It is translated as CASSVAGRGDQPQHF.

This clone was detected only once. The rearrangement links TRBV6-5 to TRBJ1-1; weak D call: TRBD1 (6 bases). The germline V gene has CDR1 MNHEY and CDR2 SVGAGI. The CDR3 has 14 residues. Trimming pared 3 bases from V and 4 bases from J, leaving 12 bases between. This chain's CDR3 is CASSYSGEGTEAFF. The CDR3 region has the DNA TGTGCCAGCAGTTATTCAGGGGAAGGCACTGAAGCTTTCTTT.

This rearrangement joins TRBV4-1 to TRBJ2-1; 8 bases line up with TRBD2. This CDR3 is 16 amino acids long. The V gene end was trimmed by 0 bases and the J gene end by 1 base; junction bases not matched to a gene: 2. Germline assignment: CDR1 MGHRA and CDR2 YSYEKL. The CDR3 protein is CASSQDRGRSYNEQFF. The CDR3 DNA reads TGCGCCAGCAGCCAAGATCGCGGGAGGTCCTACAATGAGCAGTTCTTC.

Regarding this clone: Other DNA sequences within the sample encode an identical CDR3. The chain employs TRBV5-1 and TRBJ2-3; D remains ambiguous. The CDR3 consists of 12 residues. Germline CDR1 reads SGHRS; CDR2 reads YFSETQ. The ends were cut back, 4 bases at V and 2 bases at J, with 5 bases in the middle. The CDR3 nucleotides read TGCGCCAGCAGCCAGAACACAGATACGCAGTATTTT. Translation gives CASSQNTDTQYF.

The rearrangement links TRBV5-1 to TRBJ2-5; 9 bases map to TRBD1. CDR1 and CDR2 (germline): SGHRS, YFSETQ. The CDR3 is made up of 14 amino acids. The ends lost 5 bases at V and 3 bases at J; junction bases unmatched: 5. CDR3 bases: TGCGCCAGCAGGGAGTGGACAGGGGAAGAGACCCAGTACTTC. It specifies CASREWTGEETQYF.

The chain links TRBV5-4 to TRBJ1-1; D might be TRBD1 (5 bases). Germline loops: CDR1 SGHNT, CDR2 YYREEE (reference sequence). The CDR3 runs to 13 residues. Trimming took off 0 bases at V and 5 bases at J, with 8 bases between the two ends. CDR3 amino acids: CASSLAWGTEAFF. Here the CDR3 DNA reads TGTGCCAGCAGCTTGGCCTGGGGGACTGAAGCTTTCTTT.

The rearrangement joins TRBV5-1 to TRBJ2-1, with a tentative D call TRBD2 (6 bases). Trimming stripped 0 bases from V and 6 bases from J, with 22 bases between. The CDR3 loop spans 18 amino acids. Germline loops: CDR1 SGHRS, CDR2 YFSETQ. The CDR3 bases are TGCGCCAGCAGCTTGGGGCCCCAGGGAGGATTACGGTTCAATGAGCAGTTCTTC. Amino acid sequence: CASSLGPQGGLRFNEQFF.

By sample share, this clone is large. This chain uses TRBV28 with TRBJ2-7; unclear D gene. Trimming pared 5 bases from V and 7 bases from J, leaving 9 bases between. Germline V CDR1 and CDR2: MDHEN, SYDVKM. The CDR3 contains 11 residues. CDR3 bases: TGTGCCAGCAGTCCCGGGTTGGAGCAGTACTTC. Translated: CASSPGLEQYF.

This chain uses TRBV30 with TRBJ2-4, with D maybe TRBD1 (6 bases). The CDR3 runs 15 residues. Looked up from germline, CDR1 is GTSNPN and CDR2 is SVGIG (reference sequence). V gave up 1 base and J gave up 3 bases, with 13 bases separating them. This CDR3 is CAWSELDSLKNIQYF. In DNA, the CDR3 is TGTGCCTGGAGTGAACTGGACAGCCTCAAAAACATTCAGTACTTC.

CDR3 sequence (DNA): TGCAGCGTTGAGGTTCCACGCTACAATGAGCAGTTCTTC. Translating it yields CSVEVPRYNEQFF. The chain employs TRBV29-1 and TRBJ2-1; no firm D call. Deletions cut 3 bases from V and 3 bases from J, with 9 bases between. Germline loops: CDR1 SQVTM, CDR2 ANQGSEA. This CDR3 is 13 amino acids long.